A single sample gave rise to the 14 T cell receptor beta chains below, sequenced in a study of blood T cells in healthy people across ages. Using a J-beta primer mix together with a sample-barcoded 5' primer, a second PCR was run for roughly 6 to 12 cycles. From the 5' RACE reads, TCRdb called clonotypes with MiXCR, one entry per CDR3 protein. Of fewer than 2,000,000 distinct CDR3 sequences listed, 30% to 40% are singletons. Sequencing input: blood. Source of these receptors: a woman aged 25 to 39 in good health.

The chain carries TRBV7-2 and TRBJ2-3; 8 nucleotides match TRBD2. This CDR3 has 17 residues. Losses at the gene ends were 3 bases for V and 2 bases for J; bases not matched to a gene: 10. The germline V gene encodes CDR1 SGHTA and CDR2 FQGNSA. The CDR3 loop is CASSLGEAGGHTDTQYF. In DNA form, the CDR3 reads TGTGCCAGCAGCTTGGGTGAGGCGGGAGGCCACACAGATACGCAGTATTTT. The full variable domain, in which reference TRBV7-2 and TRBJ2-3 provide the parts outside the CDR3, is GAGVSQSPSNKVTEKGKDVELRCDPISGHTALYWYRQSLGQGLEFLIYFQGNSAPDKSGLPSDRFSAERTGGSVSTLTIQRTQQEDSAVYLCASSLGEAGGHTDTQYFGPGTRLTVL.

In its sample, this clonotype was seen a few times. The chain joins TRBV12-3 or TRBV12-4 to TRBJ2-3; tentatively, D is TRBD2 (6 bases). Trimming removed 3 bases at V and 6 bases at J, with 16 bases between. The CDR3 length is 15 residues. In DNA, the CDR3 is TGTGCCAGCAGTTTGGGTAGCGGATATCCGGATACGCAGTATTTT. Translating it yields CASSLGSGYPDTQYF.

The chain uses TRBV7-2 and TRBJ2-1; tentatively, D is TRBD2 (6 bases). Germline loops: CDR1 SGHTA, CDR2 FQGNSA. The CDR3 extends over 16 amino acids. V was shortened by 1 base and J by 8 bases, with 18 bases between the two germline ends. DNA for the CDR3: TGTGCCAGCAGCTTAGAGGCCCCGGGAGCGGTAGATGAGCAGTTCTTC. Protein product: CASSLEAPGAVDEQFF.

The genes are TRBV20-1 and TRBJ1-5, with D possibly matching TRBD1 (5 bases). The germline V gene has CDR1 DFQATT and CDR2 SNEGSKA (reference sequence). V was clipped by 4 bases and J by 2 bases, with 12 bases between them. The CDR3 is 14 residues long. The CDR3 loop is CSANQGSGNQPQHF. The CDR3 nucleotides read TGCAGTGCTAACCAGGGCTCAGGCAATCAGCCCCAGCATTTT.

With respect to this clonotype: A read error may account for a junction end that differs from germline. The rearrangement joins TRBV7-3 to TRBJ2-1; no firm D call. The CDR3 extends over 17 amino acids. Germline CDR1 SGHTA, CDR2 FQGTGA. The CDR3 loop is CASSPLRPRGSYDEQFF. CDR3 nucleotide sequence: TGTGCCAGCAGCCCCCTCCGCCCCCGAGGCTCCTACGATGAGCAGTTCTTC.

The chain has TRBV12-3 or TRBV12-4 and TRBJ2-3; TRBD2 agrees at 10 bases. The CDR3 totals 15 residues. The J segment lost 5 bases and the V segment lost 6 bases, leaving 8 bases of the junction unmatched. The CDR3 is CASSPSGSRVDTQYF. In nucleotides, the CDR3 is TGTGCCAGCAGCCCTAGCGGGAGCAGGGTAGATACGCAGTATTTT.

The chain uses TRBV7-3 and TRBJ1-6; no reliable D call. The V end was cut by 0 bases, the J end by 12 bases, with 15 bases between. This CDR3 is 15 amino acids long. Germline-derived CDR1 and CDR2 are SGHTA and FQGTGA. CDR3 protein: CASSLTSVDLLPLHF. The DNA for the CDR3 is TGTGCCAGCAGCTTAACGTCGGTGGACTTACTACCCCTCCACTTT.

The chain employs TRBV3-1 and TRBJ2-7, with a possible D match to TRBD1 (5 bases). CDR1 LGHDT and CDR2 YNNKEL come from the germline V gene (reference sequence). V lost 4 bases to trimming and J lost 1 base, with 11 bases between them. This CDR3 spans 14 amino acids. The CDR3 bases are TGTGCCAGCAGCCGACAGAGTGGATCCTACGAGCAGTACTTC. It translates to CASSRQSGSYEQYF.

Remarks on this clonotype: A much more abundant neighbour one base away suggests this may be a read error. This sequence joins TRBV6-1 and TRBJ1-1; D remains unclear. Trimming removed 10 bases from V and 1 base from J, with 13 bases in between. Per the germline V gene, CDR1 is MNHNS and CDR2 is SASEGT. The CDR3 is made up of 13 amino acids. The CDR3 here is CATDGVRNTEAFF. In nucleotides, the CDR3 is TGTGCCACCGACGGGGTACGGAACACTGAAGCTTTCTTT.

At least ten counts were recorded for this clonotype. CDR3 residues: CASSQGGRTGGQETQYF. DNA of the CDR3: TGCGCCAGCAGCCAAGGTGGTAGGACGGGGGGGCAAGAGACCCAGTACTTC. The rearrangement uses TRBV4-1 and TRBJ2-5; 8 bases are a match to TRBD2. The CDR3 contains 17 residues. After removal of 1 base from V and 2 bases from J, the junction contained 9 bases not matched to a gene. CDR1 is MGHRA and CDR2 is YSYEKL in the germline V gene.

The rearrangement uses TRBV10-3 and TRBJ1-1; TRBD1 matches at 9 bases. CDR1 ENHRY and CDR2 SYGVKD come from the germline V gene. V lost 0 bases, J lost 5 bases, and 10 bases stayed unmatched. The CDR3 extends over 17 amino acids. The CDR3 sequence is CAISESPGQGVVTEAFF. CDR3 sequence (DNA): TGTGCCATCAGTGAGTCGCCGGGACAGGGAGTTGTAACTGAAGCTTTCTTT.

The rearrangement uses TRBV13 and TRBJ2-3; D unresolved. From germline, CDR1 is PRHDT and CDR2 FYEKMQ (reference sequence). Trimming stripped 2 bases from V and 2 bases from J, with 20 bases between. The CDR3 is made up of 18 amino acids. In nucleotides, the CDR3 is TGTGCCAGCAGCTTACCGCCCGATAACGAGCTCCACACAGATACGCAGTATTTT. Amino acid sequence: CASSLPPDNELHTDTQYF.

This clonotype was observed a single time. Being one base from a much bigger clone, this may be a read error. This chain connects TRBV4-1 to TRBJ2-7; 10 bases are shared with TRBD1. The CDR3 sequence is 16 residues long. Germline CDR1 is MGHRA and CDR2 is YSYEKL. Written as DNA, the CDR3 is TGCACCAGCAGCCTAGCCAGACAGGGGGCACTAGGCGAGCAGTACTTC. Residues: CTSSLARQGALGEQYF.

In this sample, this clonotype turned up many times. The chain couples TRBV2 to TRBJ2-7; D is ambiguous. Germline assignment: CDR1 SNHLY and CDR2 FYNNEI. The V end was cut by 6 bases, the J end by 4 bases, with 7 bases between. The CDR3 is 11 amino acids. The CDR3 region is CASSRPYEQYF. The CDR3 coding sequence is TGTGCCAGCAGCCGACCTTACGAGCAGTACTTC.